Given below is one TCR beta chain in context. Its matching antigen is unknown. The assay was immunoSEQ multiplex PCR, and TCRdb's table has in-frame clones only and misses some. The sample carries approximately 140,000 clones, about 90% recorded once. The sample is drawn from a study of T cell responses to AZD1222 COVID-19 vaccine. Study-wide points: Following two doses of AZD1222, Spike-specific TCR breadth and depth rose.

Trimming removed 4 bases from V and 6 bases from J; junction bases left unmatched: 11. CDR3 length: 16 amino acids. Germline values: CDR1 ENHRY, CDR2 SYGVKD. Source: peripheral blood, taken 28 days after the second AZD1222 dose. This rearrangement joins TRBV10-3 to TRBJ1-4; 7 bases are shared with TRBD1. The clonotype was recovered from an adult who received the AZD1222 COVID-19 vaccine. The CDR3 sequence: CAISVGREGADEKLFF. As DNA, the CDR3 is TGTGCCATCAGTGTCGGTCGGGAGGGGGCTGATGAAAAACTGTTTTTT.